Reported below is one TCR beta chain. Its specificity is unknown. This entry is derived from a study of CD8 T cells in ankylosing spondylitis. One entry per CDR3 protein results from TCRdb running MiXCR on the 5' RACE reads. This table has under 250,000 distinct CDR3 sequences, approximately 24% appearing once. General study findings and limits: Some motif variants had been reported before (in reactive arthritis synovial fluid and blood). Disease-linked clones were reportedly significantly enriched in matched ankylosing spondylitis synovial fluid. Seemingly characteristic of ankylosing spondylitis blood was a TCR beta motif consisting of eight highly homologous variants.

J was trimmed by 4 bases and V by 3 bases; bases with no gene match: 5. CDR1 is SQVTM, CDR2 ANQGSEA, per germline. This CDR3 region has 14 residues. The chain combines TRBV29-1 with TRBJ2-1, with 8 bases identical to TRBD2. The TCR sequence derives from a male donor with ankylosing spondylitis or in good health (not recorded which). The sequenced material came from blood, either unsorted or a sorted T cell fraction (not recorded which). CDR3 amino acids: CSVEAGGSYNEQFF. The CDR3 bases are TGCAGCGTTGAGGCGGGAGGATCTTACAATGAGCAGTTCTTC.